This TCR beta chain comes out of a study of early T cells in non-severe SARS-CoV-2 infection. General observations from the study: The study's VDJdb matching favored anti-spike CD8 responses and missed private and CD4 specificities.

Looked up from germline, CDR1 is MNHEY and CDR2 is SVGEGT. This CDR3 spans 15 amino acids. Trimming at V came to 0 bases and at J to 4 bases, leaving 0 bases not matched to a gene. Comments on this clonotype: Its target is not known.

Individual cDNA molecules received unique molecular identifiers during library preparation. MiXCR, applied by TCRdb to the 5' RACE reads, yields one record per CDR3 protein. The sample carries 50,000 to 60,000 distinct CDR3 sequences, around 13% recorded once. The receptor comes from an adult who was a healthcare worker with PCR-confirmed SARS-CoV-2 infection or an uninfected control (not recorded which). What was sequenced was whole blood. The chain is built from TRBV6-2 or TRBV6-3 and TRBJ2-7, with 13 bases lining up with TRBD2. The CDR3 region is CASSYSTSGGYEQYF. CDR3 sequence (DNA): TGTGCCAGCAGTTACTCGACTAGCGGGGGGTACGAGCAGTACTTC.